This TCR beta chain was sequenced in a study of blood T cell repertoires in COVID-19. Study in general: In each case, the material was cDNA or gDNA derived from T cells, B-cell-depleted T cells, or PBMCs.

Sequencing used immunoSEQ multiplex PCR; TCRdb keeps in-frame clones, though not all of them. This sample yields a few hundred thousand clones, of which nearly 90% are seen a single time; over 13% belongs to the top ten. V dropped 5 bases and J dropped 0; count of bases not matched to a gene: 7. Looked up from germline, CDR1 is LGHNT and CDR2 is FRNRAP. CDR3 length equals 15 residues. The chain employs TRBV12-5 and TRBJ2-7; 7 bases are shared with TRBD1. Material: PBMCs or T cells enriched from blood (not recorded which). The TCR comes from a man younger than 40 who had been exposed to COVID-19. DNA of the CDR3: TGTGCTAGTGGTCCAGAGACAGGGAGCTCCTACGAGCAGTACTTC. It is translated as CASGPETGSSYEQYF. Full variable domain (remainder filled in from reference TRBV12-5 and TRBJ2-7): DARVTQTPRHKVTEMGQEVTMRCQPILGHNTVFWYRQTMMQGLELLAYFRNRAPLDDSGMPKDRFSAEMPDATLATLKIQPSEPRDSAVYFCASGPETGSSYEQYFGPGTRLTVT.